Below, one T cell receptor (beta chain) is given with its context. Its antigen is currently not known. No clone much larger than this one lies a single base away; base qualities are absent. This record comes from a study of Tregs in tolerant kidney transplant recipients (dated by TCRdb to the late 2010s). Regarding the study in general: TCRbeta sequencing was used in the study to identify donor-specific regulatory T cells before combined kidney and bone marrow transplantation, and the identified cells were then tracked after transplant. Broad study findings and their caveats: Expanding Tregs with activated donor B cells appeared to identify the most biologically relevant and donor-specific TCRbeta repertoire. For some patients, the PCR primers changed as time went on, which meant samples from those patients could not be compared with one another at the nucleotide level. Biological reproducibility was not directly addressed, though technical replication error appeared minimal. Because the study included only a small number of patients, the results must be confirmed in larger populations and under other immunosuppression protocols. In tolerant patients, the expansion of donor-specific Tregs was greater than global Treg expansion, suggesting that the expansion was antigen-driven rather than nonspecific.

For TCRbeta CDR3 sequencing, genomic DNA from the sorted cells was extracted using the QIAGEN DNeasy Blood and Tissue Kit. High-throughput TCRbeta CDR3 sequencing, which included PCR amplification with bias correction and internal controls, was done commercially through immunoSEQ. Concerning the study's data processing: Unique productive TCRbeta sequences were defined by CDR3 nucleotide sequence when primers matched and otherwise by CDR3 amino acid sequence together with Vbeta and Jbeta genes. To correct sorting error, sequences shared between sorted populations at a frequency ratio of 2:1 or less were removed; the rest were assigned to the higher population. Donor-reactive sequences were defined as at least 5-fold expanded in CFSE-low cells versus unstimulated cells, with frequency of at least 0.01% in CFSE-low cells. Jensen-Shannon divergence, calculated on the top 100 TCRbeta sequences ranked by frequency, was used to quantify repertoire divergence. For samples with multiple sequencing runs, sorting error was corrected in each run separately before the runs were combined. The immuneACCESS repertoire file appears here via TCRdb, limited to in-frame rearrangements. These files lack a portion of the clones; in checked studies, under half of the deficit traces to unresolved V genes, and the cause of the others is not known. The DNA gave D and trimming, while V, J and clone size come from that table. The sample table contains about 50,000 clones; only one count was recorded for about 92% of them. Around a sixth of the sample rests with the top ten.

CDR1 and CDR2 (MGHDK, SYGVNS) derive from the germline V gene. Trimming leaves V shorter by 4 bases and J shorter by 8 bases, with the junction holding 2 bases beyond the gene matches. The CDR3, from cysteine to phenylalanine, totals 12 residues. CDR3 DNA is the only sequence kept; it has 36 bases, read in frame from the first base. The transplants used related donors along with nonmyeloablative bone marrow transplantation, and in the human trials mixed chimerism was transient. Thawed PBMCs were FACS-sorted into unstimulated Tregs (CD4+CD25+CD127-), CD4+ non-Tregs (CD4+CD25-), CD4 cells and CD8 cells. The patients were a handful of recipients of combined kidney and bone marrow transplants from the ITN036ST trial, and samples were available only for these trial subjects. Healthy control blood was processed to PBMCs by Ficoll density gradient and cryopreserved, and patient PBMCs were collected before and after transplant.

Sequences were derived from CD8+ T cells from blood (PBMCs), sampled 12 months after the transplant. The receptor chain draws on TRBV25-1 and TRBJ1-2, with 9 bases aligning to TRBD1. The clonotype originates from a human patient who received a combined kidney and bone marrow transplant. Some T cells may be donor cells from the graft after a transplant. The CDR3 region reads CASSGGTGGYTF. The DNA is TGTGCCAGCAGTGGCGGGACAGGGGGCTACACCTTC.